One and the same sample provided the 3 T cell receptor beta chains below, sequenced in a study of cytomegalovirus exposure and HLA in healthy donors. PCR amplification relied on 60 Vbeta primers (plus 13 Jbeta primers). Profiled with immunoSEQ multiplex PCR; TCRdb holds only in-frame clones, not every one. The sample holds more than 250,000 clones, over 85% seen once. The sequenced material came from PBMCs. These receptors were obtained from a woman under 30 in good health and CMV-seronegative.

The chain recombines TRBV9 with TRBJ1-4; 10 bases map to TRBD1. Unmatched junction bases numbered 10, after V lost 0 bases and J lost 8 bases. The CDR3 sequence is 17 residues long. CDR1 is SGDLS and CDR2 is YYNGEE in the germline V gene. Here the CDR3 DNA reads TGTGCCAGCAGCGTAGGGAGGGGGGACAGGGGTCAGGAAAAACTGTTTTTT. This codes for CASSVGRGDRGQEKLFF.

The chain joins TRBV2 to TRBJ2-6; 8 nucleotides agree with TRBD1. CDR3 size: 16 residues. From germline, CDR1 is SNHLY and CDR2 FYNNEI. The junction had 6 bases not matched to a gene; V was cut back by 7 bases and J by 1 base. The CDR3 region has the DNA TGTGCCAGCACAGGACAGGGAGCTTCTGGGGCCAACGTCCTGACTTTC. Its protein product is CASTGQGASGANVLTF.

The chain joins TRBV5-1 to TRBJ1-2; a weak D match, TRBD1 (6 bases). Trimming stripped 3 bases from V and 7 bases from J, with 10 bases between. The germline CDR1 and CDR2 sequences are SGHRS and YFSETQ. CDR3 length: 12 amino acids. In nucleotides, the CDR3 is TGCGCCAGCAGCTACGACAGGCCTGGCTACACCTTC. This codes for CASSYDRPGYTF.